Detailed here is one T cell receptor (beta chain). Its matching antigen is unknown. The CDR3 is 14 residues long. The V end was cut by 7 bases, the J end by 7 bases, with 21 bases between. Germline values: CDR1 SGHRS, CDR2 YFSETQ. This sample was included in a study of shared clonotypes between healthy human individuals. Study results and limitations: It was expected that sequencing depth would affect clonotype sharing among donors.

Donors, healthy HIV-negative adults, lacked recent acute infections or vaccinations. Genomic DNA for unsorted samples was obtained from around 97 million PBMCs. Per the study methods: From ImmunoSEQ came sequences covering only the junction and carrying no quality scores, so filtering differed. The repertoire was sequenced with immunoSEQ multiplex PCR; TCRdb's copy has only in-frame clones and lacks some. V and J calls and clone size are given by that table; D and trimming were obtained from the DNA. The sample yields roughly 490,000 clones, around 80% seen once. Sequencing was carried out using PBMCs. The source is a woman aged 40 to 49 in good health. Some clones in this sample may be carry-over from other donors' samples. The chain carries TRBV5-1 and TRBJ2-7, with D perhaps being TRBD1 or TRBD2 (5 bases each). CDR3 amino acids: CASGLQFTRGEQYF. CDR3 nucleotide sequence: TGCGCCAGCGGCCTGCAGTTCACTAGGGGAGAGCAGTACTTC.